These T cell receptor beta chains were read from a single sample in a study of siplizumab effects on memory and regulatory T cells. TCRdb's copy holds only in-frame clones and misses some; the assay was immunoSEQ multiplex PCR. This table holds about 120,000 clones, just under 95% found once. Specimen: non-Treg CD4+ T cells sorted from blood. These TCRs come from a human donor in good health. CDR3s include the opening cysteine and the closing phenylalanine or tryptophan. Each record gives: J gene, V gene, D gene, CDR3 protein. D genes are given only for firm matches.

j_call: TRBJ2-3; v_call: TRBV5-4; d_call: NA; cdr3_aa: CASSLRVGQGLTDTQYF
j_call: TRBJ2-3; v_call: TRBV9; d_call: NA; cdr3_aa: CASSVVPDTQYF
j_call: TRBJ1-1; v_call: TRBV7-2; d_call: NA; cdr3_aa: CASSPIPGANTEAFF
j_call: TRBJ2-1; v_call: TRBV6-5; d_call: TRBD2; cdr3_aa: CASSYGLAGGHNEQFF
j_call: TRBJ1-1; v_call: TRBV6-5; d_call: TRBD1; cdr3_aa: CASRRDRLNTEAFF
j_call: TRBJ2-2; v_call: TRBV4-2; d_call: NA; cdr3_aa: CASSPDSGELFF
j_call: TRBJ2-6; v_call: TRBV19; d_call: NA; cdr3_aa: CASRTSGANVLTF
j_call: TRBJ2-7; v_call: TRBV7-2; d_call: NA; cdr3_aa: CASSKSGLPYEQYF
j_call: TRBJ1-5; v_call: TRBV29-1; d_call: TRBD1; cdr3_aa: CSVRGQGDQPQHF
j_call: TRBJ1-5; v_call: TRBV10-2; d_call: NA; cdr3_aa: CASSEGQGSSGPQHF
j_call: TRBJ2-1; v_call: TRBV2; d_call: TRBD2; cdr3_aa: CASSATSGVSNEQFF
j_call: TRBJ2-3; v_call: TRBV28; d_call: TRBD2; cdr3_aa: CASSSPSAGADTQYF
j_call: TRBJ2-7; v_call: TRBV7-8; d_call: NA; cdr3_aa: CASSLGGVIATYEQYF
j_call: TRBJ2-7; v_call: TRBV9; d_call: NA; cdr3_aa: CASSVAGRGDEQYF
j_call: TRBJ2-3; v_call: TRBV9; d_call: TRBD2; cdr3_aa: CASSVGHGRGADTQYF
j_call: TRBJ2-3; v_call: TRBV18; d_call: TRBD2; cdr3_aa: CASGRTSGGPYGTDTQYF
j_call: TRBJ1-1; v_call: TRBV19; d_call: NA; cdr3_aa: CASSIGRNTEAFF
j_call: TRBJ1-4; v_call: TRBV6-1; d_call: NA; cdr3_aa: CASSAISDSPNEKLFF
j_call: TRBJ2-5; v_call: TRBV7-6; d_call: TRBD2; cdr3_aa: CASSQLAGGLETQYF
j_call: TRBJ2-5; v_call: TRBV6-5; d_call: TRBD1; cdr3_aa: CASRLDRVSGETQYF
j_call: TRBJ2-3; v_call: TRBV4-1; d_call: NA; cdr3_aa: CASSQATLGSLTDTQYF
j_call: TRBJ2-1; v_call: TRBV11-3; d_call: TRBD2; cdr3_aa: CASSLLAGGGEQFF